This TCR beta chain was identified in a study of control samples from healthy donors and cancer patients. TCRdb's table, derived via immunoSEQ multiplex PCR, lists solely in-frame clones and lacks some. The sample has about 120,000 clones; about 91% are singletons. Germline lookup yields CDR1 KGHSH and CDR2 LQKENI. The V segment lost 2 bases and the J segment 7 bases; nucleotides outside the gene matches: 5. CDR3 size: 15 residues. The sample taken for sequencing was blood. The chain links TRBV18 to TRBJ2-1, with 10 bases fitting TRBD2. The sequence came from a man aged 35 to 55 in good health. CDR3 nucleotides: TGTGCCAGCTCACCAAAGCGGGGGGGCTGGAATGAGCAGTTCTTC. Protein: CASSPKRGGWNEQFF.